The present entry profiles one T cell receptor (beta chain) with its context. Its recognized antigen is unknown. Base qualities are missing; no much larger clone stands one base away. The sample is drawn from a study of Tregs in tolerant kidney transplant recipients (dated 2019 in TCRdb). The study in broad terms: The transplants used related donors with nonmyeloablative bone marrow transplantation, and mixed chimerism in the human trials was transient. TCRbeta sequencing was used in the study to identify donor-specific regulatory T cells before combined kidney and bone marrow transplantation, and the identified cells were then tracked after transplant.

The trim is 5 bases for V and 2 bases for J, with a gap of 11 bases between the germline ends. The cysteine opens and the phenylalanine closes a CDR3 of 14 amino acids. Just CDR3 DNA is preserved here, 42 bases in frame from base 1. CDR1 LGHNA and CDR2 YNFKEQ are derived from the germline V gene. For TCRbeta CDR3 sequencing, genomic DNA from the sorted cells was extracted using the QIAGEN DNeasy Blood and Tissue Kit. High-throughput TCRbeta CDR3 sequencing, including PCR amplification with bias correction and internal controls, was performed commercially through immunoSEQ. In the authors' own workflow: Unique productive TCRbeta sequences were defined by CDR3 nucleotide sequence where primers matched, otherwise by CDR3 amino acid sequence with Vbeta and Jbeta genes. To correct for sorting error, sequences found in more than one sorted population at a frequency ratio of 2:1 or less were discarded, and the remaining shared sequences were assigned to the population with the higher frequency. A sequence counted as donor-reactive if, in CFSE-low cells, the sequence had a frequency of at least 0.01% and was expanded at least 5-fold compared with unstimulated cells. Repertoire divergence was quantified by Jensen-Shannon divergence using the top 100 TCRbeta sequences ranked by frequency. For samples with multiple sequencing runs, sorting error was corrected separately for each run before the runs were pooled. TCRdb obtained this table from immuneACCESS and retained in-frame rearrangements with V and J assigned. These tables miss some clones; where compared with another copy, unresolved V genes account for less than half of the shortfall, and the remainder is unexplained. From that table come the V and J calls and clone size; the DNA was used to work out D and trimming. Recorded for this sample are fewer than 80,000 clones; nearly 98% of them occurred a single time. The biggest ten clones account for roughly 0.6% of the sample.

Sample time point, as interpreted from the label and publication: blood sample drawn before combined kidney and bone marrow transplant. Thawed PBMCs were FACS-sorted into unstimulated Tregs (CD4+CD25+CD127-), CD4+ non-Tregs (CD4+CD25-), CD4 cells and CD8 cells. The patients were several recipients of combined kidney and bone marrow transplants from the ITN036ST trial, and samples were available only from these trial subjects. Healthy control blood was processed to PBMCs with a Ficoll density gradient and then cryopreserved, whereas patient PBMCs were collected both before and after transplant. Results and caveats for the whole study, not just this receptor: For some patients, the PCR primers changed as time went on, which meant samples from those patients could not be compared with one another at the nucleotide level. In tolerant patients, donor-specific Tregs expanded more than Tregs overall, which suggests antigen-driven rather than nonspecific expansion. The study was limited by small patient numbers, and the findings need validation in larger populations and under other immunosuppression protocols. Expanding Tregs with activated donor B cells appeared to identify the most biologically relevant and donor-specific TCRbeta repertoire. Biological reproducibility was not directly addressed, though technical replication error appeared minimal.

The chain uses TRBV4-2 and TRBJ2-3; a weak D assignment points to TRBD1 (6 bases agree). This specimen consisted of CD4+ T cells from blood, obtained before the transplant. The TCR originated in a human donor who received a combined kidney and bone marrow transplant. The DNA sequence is TGTGCCAGCAGCAACGACAGGTCCACAGATACGCAGTATTTT. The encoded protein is CASSNDRSTDTQYF.